This T cell receptor (beta chain) was retrieved from a study of blood T cell repertoires in COVID-19. The germline V and J ends were trimmed by 4 bases and 8 bases, with 15 bases remaining between them. The germline V gene has CDR1 SGHKS and CDR2 YYEKEE (reference sequence). CDR3 length: 14 amino acids. Clones were read by immunoSEQ multiplex PCR, and TCRdb kept only the in-frame ones, dropping some. Here the sample spans about 220,000 clones, approximately 83% being singletons. The rearrangement uses TRBV5-5 and TRBJ1-4, with D possibly being TRBD1 (5 bases). The sequence came from a woman aged 40 to 55 who had been exposed to COVID-19. Sequenced input: PBMCs or T cells enriched from blood (not recorded which). CDR3 DNA: TGTGCCAGCAGCATAGGACATGCTGACGAAAAACTGTTTTTT. It encodes CASSIGHADEKLFF. The full variable domain, rest sourced from reference TRBV5-5 and TRBJ1-4, is DAGVTQSPTHLIKTRGQQVTLRCSPISGHKSVSWYQQVLGQGPQFIFQYYEKEERGRGNFPDRFSARQFPNYSSELNVNALLLGDSALYLCASSIGHADEKLFFGSGTQLSVL.